A single TCR beta chain is shown here with its context. This clone was seen a single time. Its antigen specificity is not known. Base qualities are not recorded, but no much larger clone differs from it by a single base. The CDR3 spans 14 residues, from the cysteine through the phenylalanine. The entry retains the CDR3 DNA only, 42 bases that are in frame from base 1. At the junction V is shortened by 6 bases and J by 4 bases, with 16 bases in between. According to the germline V gene, CDR1 reads MGHDK and CDR2 reads SYGVNS. This entry belongs to a study of T cell clonotyping in hematopoietic cell transplantation (dated by TCRdb to the early 2020s). Regarding the research as a whole: Recipient samples taken before transplant were obtained following cytoreduction. In the study, around 130 blood samples were gathered from 35 consecutive transplant recipients and their related donors. Patients were recruited between late 2015 and 2017 and followed until September 2020 or death. The research as a whole found: Recipient TCR diversity fell after transplant, with pathologically expanded clonotypes rising progressively from day 30 to day 180. Broader TCR repertoire diversity after transplant was predicted by Inverse Simpson Index values from donors and from recipients before transplant. Only a small fraction of recipient repertoires overlapped donor repertoires, with over 95% appearing de novo at the given depth. The sample size was limited and the cells went unsorted, which meant the CD4 and CD8 repertoire contributions could not be told apart.

The time point label for this specimen denotes: recipient sample about 28 days before transplant, after cytoreduction. Blood from recipients was drawn about 28 days before transplant and again at days 30, 100 and 180 after transplant. Nuclei Lysis Solution was used to extract genomic DNA from fresh or cryopreserved unfractionated peripheral blood mononuclear cells. The immunoSEQ assay, a bias-controlled multiplex PCR using V- and J-specific primers, was used to amplify TCR beta CDR3 regions from genomic DNA. A second PCR step added a proprietary barcode and Illumina adapter sequences to the CDR3 amplicons. An Illumina MiSeq instrument was used to sequence the CDR3 libraries. The source study handled its data this way. Export and quality control were handled in immunoSEQ Analyzer 3.0, while downstream analyses relied on R Bioconductor and Immunarch. Only productive rearrangements within the normalized downsampled data set were used in the calculation of repertoire metrics. In the normalized cohort, clonotypes with more than 5 templates were defined as pathologically expanded. The Inverse Simpson Index served as the measure of repertoire diversity. To capture all clonotypes, CMV-specificity analyses were performed on the non-normalized data set. Drawn from immuneACCESS, this table holds only the in-frame rearrangements with V and J called that TCRdb kept. Clones are partly lost; checked studies trace under half to an unresolved V gene and leave the rest unexplained. Clone size and the V and J calls come from that table; the DNA yielded D and trimming. The sample table lists approximately 28,000 clones, approximately 80% of them with a count of one. Of the sample, roughly 22% falls within the top ten clones.

Sample: peripheral blood mononuclear cells, taken before stem cell transplant. This sequence was found in a woman in her sixties or seventies with acute myeloid leukemia. Some clones in this sample may be carry-over from other donors' samples. The sequence links TRBV25-1 to TRBJ2-7, with the D call perhaps TRBD1 or TRBD2, as 5 bases match in each case. The CDR3: CASRGRGGLYEQYF. The nucleotide sequence is TGTGCCAGCAGGGGCCGTGGGGGTTTGTACGAGCAGTACTTC.